Shown below are 4 T cell receptor beta chains from a single sample sequenced in a study of blood T cells in healthy people across ages (dated by TCRdb to between 2014 and 2017). Preparation of the library involved 5' RACE. The sample was run on an Illumina HiSeq 2500. The second PCR ran for about 6 to 12 cycles and used a J-beta primer mix along with a sample-barcoded 5' primer. The public reads were reprocessed in TCRdb via fastp at Q25 and MiXCR, keeping in-frame beta chains. Each entry is one CDR3 protein sequence, shown with its most common DNA and genes. In all, the sample holds over 950,000 distinct CDR3 sequences, and roughly half of those were seen once. Jointly, the top ten make up about 22% of the sample. The sample comprised blood. The receptors come from a woman aged 60-75 years in good health.

The chain couples TRBV20-1 to TRBJ1-2; 9 nucleotides agree with TRBD1. V shed 2 bases and J 7 bases; nucleotides not matched to a gene: 5. The CDR3 has 13 residues. Germline CDR1 and CDR2: DFQATT and SNEGSKA (reference sequence). The CDR3 reads CSARRTGDRGYTF. CDR3 DNA sequence: TGCAGTGCTAGACGGACAGGGGACCGTGGCTACACCTTC.

V is TRBV7-2 and J is TRBJ1-2, with unresolved D. CDR1 and CDR2 from the germline V gene are SGHTA and FQGNSA. The CDR3 covers 12 residues. Trimming pared 2 bases from V and 8 bases from J, leaving 9 bases between. The CDR3 DNA reads as TGTGCCAGCAGCTTAAGTTTGAGGGGCTACACCTTC. Its protein is CASSLSLRGYTF.

J is TRBJ2-4 and V is TRBV12-3 or TRBV12-4; 9 nucleotides line up with TRBD1. The CDR3 is 15 residues long. The junction had 5 bases not matched to a gene; V was cut back by 7 bases and J by 1 base. The CDR3 DNA reads as TGTGCCAGCACCCTACAGGGGGCTGCCAAAAACATTCAGTACTTC. Protein product: CASTLQGAAKNIQYF.

This sequence joins TRBV7-9 and TRBJ2-3; D possibly corresponds to TRBD2 (6 bases). The ends were cut back, 4 bases at V and 0 bases at J, with 17 bases in the middle. CDR1 is SEHNR and CDR2 is FQNEAQ in the germline V gene (reference sequence). This CDR3 region has 17 residues. The CDR3 DNA is TGTGCCAGCAGCTCCACTGGACTACCACGAAGCACAGATACGCAGTATTTT. This encodes CASSSTGLPRSTDTQYF.